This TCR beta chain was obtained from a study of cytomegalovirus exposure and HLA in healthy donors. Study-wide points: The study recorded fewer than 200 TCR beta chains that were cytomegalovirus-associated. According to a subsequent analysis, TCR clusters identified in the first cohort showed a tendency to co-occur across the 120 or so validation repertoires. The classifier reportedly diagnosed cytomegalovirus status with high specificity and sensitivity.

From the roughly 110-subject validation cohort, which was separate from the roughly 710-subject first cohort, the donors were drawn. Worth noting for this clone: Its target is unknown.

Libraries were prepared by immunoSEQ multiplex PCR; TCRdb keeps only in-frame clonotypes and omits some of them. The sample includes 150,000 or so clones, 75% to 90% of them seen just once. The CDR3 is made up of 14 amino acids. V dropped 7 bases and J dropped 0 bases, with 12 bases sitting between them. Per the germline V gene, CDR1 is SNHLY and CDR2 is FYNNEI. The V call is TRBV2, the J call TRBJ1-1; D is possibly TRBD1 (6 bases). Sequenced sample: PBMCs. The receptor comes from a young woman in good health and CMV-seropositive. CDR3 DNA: TGTGCCAGCAATTTACAGGGCATGAACACTGAAGCTTTCTTT. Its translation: CASNLQGMNTEAFF.